This T cell receptor (beta chain) derives from a study of cytomegalovirus exposure and HLA in healthy donors. V lost 5 bases, J lost 8 bases, and 12 bases lay in between. The germline CDR1 and CDR2 sequences are SNHLY and FYNNEI. The CDR3 has 13 amino acids. Note on this clone: Its antigen remains unidentified.

The PCR made use of 60 Vbeta and 13 Jbeta primers. Here immunoSEQ multiplex PCR was the method, and the copy in TCRdb shows in-frame clones only, minus some. Of 200,000 or so clones listed, about 80% are singletons. Broader study findings: Indistinguishable V segments such as TRBV6-2 and TRBV6-3 were excluded. Immune exposure information available was restricted to CMV serostatus.

This TCR came from a woman between 18 and 29 years old in good health and CMV-seropositive. The specimen was PBMCs. This chain connects TRBV2 to TRBJ1-4; a weak D match, TRBD1 (5 bases). The CDR3 nucleotides read TGTGCCAGCAGTTACTTAGGGGCCGAAAAACTGTTTTTT. It yields the protein CASSYLGAEKLFF.